This TCR beta chain originates from a study of T-cell reconstitution after alpha-beta-depleted transplantation in children. Notes on this clonotype: Antigen unknown.

Germline CDR1 reads DFQATT; CDR2 reads SNEGSKA (reference sequence). V was shortened by 6 bases and J by 2 bases, with 11 bases between the two germline ends. The CDR3 sequence is 12 residues long. Study findings and constraints: Certain patients had high TCRbeta diversity at day 60, and it came from recipient T cells and thymic progenitors that survived.

TCRbeta library preparation incorporated unique molecular identifiers. Each CDR3 protein gets one entry after TCRdb re-called the PCR reads with MiXCR. This table holds around 960,000 distinct CDR3 sequences, 25% to 35% found once. J is TRBJ2-7 and V is TRBV20-1, with D uncertain. Sequencing was performed on PBMCs, mostly from graft donor cells, taken 360 days after TCRalphabeta/CD19-depleted stem cell transplant. The TCR was taken from a boy in the first two years of life who had a stem cell transplant for SCID, so the T cells may come from the graft donor. In nucleotides, the CDR3 is TGCAGTGCACAGCAGACAACCTACGAGCAGTACTTC. It translates to CSAQQTTYEQYF.